This T cell receptor beta chain was profiled in a study of T-cell memory formation after mild COVID-19. Study observations and caveats: Whereas later expanders leaned CD4+, clones contracting day 15 to 85 showed a balanced CD4/CD8 makeup. The study detected some responding clones in pre-infection memory, suggesting cross-reactive memory joined.

Germline values: CDR1 SEHNR, CDR2 FQNEAQ (reference sequence). V lost 3 bases, J lost 7 bases, and 5 bases stayed unmatched. This CDR3 is built from 14 residues. With regard to this clonotype: The antigen remains unidentified.

It was 5'RACE with constant-segment primers that produced the TCR alpha and TCR beta cDNA libraries, which carried sample barcodes and UMIs. One entry per CDR3 protein, called by TCRdb with MiXCR from the 5' RACE reads. The table has some 200,000 distinct CDR3 sequences, about 22% seen once. This chain links TRBV7-9 with TRBJ2-7, with 11 bases lining up with TRBD2. The sequence came from an adult woman who had mild COVID-19 (a few samples of this study predate the infection). Cell type and time point are not known. Sequenced sample: PBMCs or a T cell subset sorted from them (not recorded which). For the CDR3, the DNA is TGTGCCAGCAGCTTGTCACTAGCGGGGGAGGAGCAGTACTTC. Protein sequence: CASSLSLAGEEQYF.